The rows below give T cell receptor beta chains drawn from one sample of a study of cytomegalovirus exposure and HLA in healthy donors. Only in-frame clones appear in the TCRdb table, and some are missing; sequencing was by immunoSEQ multiplex PCR. In the table there are approximately 190,000 clones, about 86% of which are singletons. The sequencing input was PBMCs. The receptors here all came from a man between 35 and 55 years old in good health and CMV-seropositive. Both conserved end residues are part of each CDR3. Not all rows give a size; the values are once, few, many and, for expanded clones, a class.

>.|TRBV7-3
CASSLSGLGNSPLHF
>once|TRBV28
CASSLGQGTGELFF
>.|TRBV30
CAWSPQGNYGYTF
>.|TRBV6-1
CASSEHLPSSYNEQFF
>.|TRBV27
CASSYRQTSGRTVRGGNEQFF
>once|TRBV5-1
CASSPGLAGRYEQYF
>.|TRBV5-1
CASSLAGTGGLETQYF
>.|TRBV7-2
CASSLISYGYTF
>.|TRBV9
CASSVGGTGATSKHGYTF
>.|TRBV25-1
CASSSSATARGNQPQHF
>.|TRBV2
CASRLTGPDTQYF
>.|TRBV6-5
CASSYREMSYEQYF
>.|TRBV29-1
CSVEDRGGRGNTIYF
>.|TRBV27
CASSLSTGGGTEAFF
>.|TRBV5-1
CASSAGLVGNLGYTF
>.|TRBV10-3
CAIMQGQGYTGELFF
>.|TRBV9
CASSAGTGTYNEQFF
>.|TRBV7-2
CASSPTGARYGYTF
>.|TRBV6-5
CASSYRLAGVPYEQYF
>.|TRBV6-1
CASSLLQGNYGYTF
>.|TRBV7-8
CASSRELAGEETQYF
>.|TRBV4-3
CASSQGAGGSTEAFF
>.|TRBV5-1
CASRTGLADNNEQFF
>.|TRBV15
CATSGTSGSYEQYF
>.|TRBV2
CASNRDRGFDNEQFF
>.|TRBV11-2
CASSLESVTGELFF
>.|TRBV11-2
CASSSTGNTEAFF